The text below deals with one TCR beta chain. Original methodology: Amplification of reference gene primers was used by the study to estimate nucleated cell counts. Here immunoSEQ multiplex PCR was the method, and the copy in TCRdb shows in-frame clones only, minus some. The V and J calls and clone size come from that table; D and trimming were worked out from the DNA. This sample has about 200,000 clones; 65% to 85% occur once, and the top ten carry 27%. The CDR3 spans 14 residues. Trimming removed 0 bases at V and 6 bases at J, with 12 bases between. The V gene's germline CDR1 is KGHSH and CDR2 LQKENI. The data belong to a study of blood T cell repertoires in COVID-19. Whole-study context: Samples taken during acute and convalescent COVID-19 were collected in the United States, Italy and Spain. T cells, B-cell-depleted T cells, or PBMCs supplied cDNA or gDNA.

This TCR was recovered from a man aged 35 to 55 with acute or convalescent COVID-19. The chain has TRBV18 and TRBJ2-7, with D unclear. Sequenced material: peripheral blood. The CDR3 here is CASSPPAQVGEQYF. The CDR3 DNA reads TGTGCCAGCTCACCACCGGCCCAGGTGGGCGAGCAGTACTTC.